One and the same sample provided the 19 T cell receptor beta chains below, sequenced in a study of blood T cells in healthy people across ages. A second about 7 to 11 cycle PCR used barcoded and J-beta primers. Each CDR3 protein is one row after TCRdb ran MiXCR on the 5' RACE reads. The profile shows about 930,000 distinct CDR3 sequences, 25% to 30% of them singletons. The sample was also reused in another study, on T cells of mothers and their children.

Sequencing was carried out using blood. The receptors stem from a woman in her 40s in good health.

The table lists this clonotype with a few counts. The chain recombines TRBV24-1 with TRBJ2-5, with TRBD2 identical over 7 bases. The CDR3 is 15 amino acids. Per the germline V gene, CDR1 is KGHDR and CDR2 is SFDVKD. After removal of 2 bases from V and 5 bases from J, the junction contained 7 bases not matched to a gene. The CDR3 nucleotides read TGTGCCACCAGTGATTCATACGGGGGGATTGAGACCCAGTACTTC. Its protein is CATSDSYGGIETQYF.

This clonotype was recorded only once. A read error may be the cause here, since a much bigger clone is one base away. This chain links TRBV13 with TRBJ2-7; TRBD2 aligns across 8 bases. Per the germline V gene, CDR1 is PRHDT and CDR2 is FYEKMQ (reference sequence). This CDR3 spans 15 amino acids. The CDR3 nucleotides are TGTGCCAACAGCTCCGCAGGGACTAGGCTCCGAGAGCAGTACTTC. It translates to CANSSAGTRLREQYF. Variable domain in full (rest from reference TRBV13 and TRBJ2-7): AAGVIQSPRHLIKEKRETATLKCYPIPRHDTVYWYQQGPGQDPQFLISFYEKMQSDKGSIPDRFSAQQFSDYHSELNMSSLELGDSALYFCANSSAGTRLREQYFGPGTRLTVT.

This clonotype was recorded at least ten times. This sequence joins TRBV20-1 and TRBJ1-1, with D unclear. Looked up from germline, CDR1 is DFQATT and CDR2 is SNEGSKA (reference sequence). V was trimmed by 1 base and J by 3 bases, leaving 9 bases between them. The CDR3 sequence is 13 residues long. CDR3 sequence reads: CSARVLGYTEAFF. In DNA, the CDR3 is TGCAGTGCTAGAGTTTTGGGATACACTGAAGCTTTCTTT.

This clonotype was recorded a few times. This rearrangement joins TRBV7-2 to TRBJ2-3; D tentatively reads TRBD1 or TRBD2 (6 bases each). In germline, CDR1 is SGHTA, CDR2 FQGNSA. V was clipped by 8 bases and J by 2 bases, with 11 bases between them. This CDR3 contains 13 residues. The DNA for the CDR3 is TGTGCCAGCGGGGGGCGAAACACAGATACGCAGTATTTT. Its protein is CASGGRNTDTQYF.

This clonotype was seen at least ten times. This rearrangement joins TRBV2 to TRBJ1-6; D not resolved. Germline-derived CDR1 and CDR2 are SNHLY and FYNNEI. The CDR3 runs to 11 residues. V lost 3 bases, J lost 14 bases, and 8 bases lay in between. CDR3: CASSDGPSLHF. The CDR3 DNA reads TGTGCCAGCAGTGACGGGCCGTCCCTCCACTTT.

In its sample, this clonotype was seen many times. CDR3 coding DNA: TGCGCCAGCAGCTTGGAGGGACACACAAATAATTCACCCCTCCACTTT. Translating it yields CASSLEGHTNNSPLHF. The rearrangement links TRBV5-1 to TRBJ1-6, with D perhaps TRBD1 (6 bases). The length of the CDR3 is 16 residues. The V gene's germline CDR1 is SGHRS and CDR2 YFSETQ. Trimming took 0 bases from V and 5 from J, leaving 12 bases between them.

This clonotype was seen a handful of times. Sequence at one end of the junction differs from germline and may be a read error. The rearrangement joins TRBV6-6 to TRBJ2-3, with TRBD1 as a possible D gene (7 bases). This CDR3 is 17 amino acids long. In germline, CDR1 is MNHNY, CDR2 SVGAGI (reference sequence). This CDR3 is CASSRRQGTTSTDTQDF. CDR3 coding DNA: TGTGCCAGCAGCCGGAGACAGGGAACAACTAGCACAGATACGCAGGATTTT.

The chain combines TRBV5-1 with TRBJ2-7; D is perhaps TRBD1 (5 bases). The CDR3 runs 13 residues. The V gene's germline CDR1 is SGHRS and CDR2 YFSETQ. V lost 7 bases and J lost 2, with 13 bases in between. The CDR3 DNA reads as TGCGCCAGCTTCGGACAAGAAACCTACGAGCAGTACTTC. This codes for CASFGQETYEQYF.

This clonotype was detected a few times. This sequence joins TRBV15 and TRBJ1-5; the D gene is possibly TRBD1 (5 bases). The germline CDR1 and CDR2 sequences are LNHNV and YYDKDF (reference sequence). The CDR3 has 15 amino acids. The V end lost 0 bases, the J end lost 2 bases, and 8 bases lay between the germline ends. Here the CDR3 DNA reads TGTGCCACCAGCAGAGATCAGGGTGGCAATCAGCCCCAGCATTTT. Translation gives CATSRDQGGNQPQHF.

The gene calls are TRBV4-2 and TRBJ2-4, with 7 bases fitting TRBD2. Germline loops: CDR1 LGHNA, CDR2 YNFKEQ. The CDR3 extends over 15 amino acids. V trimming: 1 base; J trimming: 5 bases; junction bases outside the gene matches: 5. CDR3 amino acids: CASSQAGGMENIQYF. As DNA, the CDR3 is TGTGCCAGCAGCCAAGCGGGGGGTATGGAAAACATTCAGTACTTC.

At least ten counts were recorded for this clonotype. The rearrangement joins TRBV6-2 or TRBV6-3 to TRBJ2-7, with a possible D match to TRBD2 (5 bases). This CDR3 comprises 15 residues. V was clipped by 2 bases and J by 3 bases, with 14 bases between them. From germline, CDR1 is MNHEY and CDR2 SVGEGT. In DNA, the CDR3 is TGTGCCAGCAGTTACGATGCGGTTCGGGGCTACGAGCAGTACTTC. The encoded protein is CASSYDAVRGYEQYF.

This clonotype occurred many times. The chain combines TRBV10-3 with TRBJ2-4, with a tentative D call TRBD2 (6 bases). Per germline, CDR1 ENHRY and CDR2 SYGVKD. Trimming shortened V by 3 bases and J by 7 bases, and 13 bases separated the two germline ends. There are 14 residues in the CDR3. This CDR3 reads CAISDPGTGNIQYF. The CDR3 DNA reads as TGTGCCATCAGTGACCCCGGGACTGGGAACATTCAGTACTTC.

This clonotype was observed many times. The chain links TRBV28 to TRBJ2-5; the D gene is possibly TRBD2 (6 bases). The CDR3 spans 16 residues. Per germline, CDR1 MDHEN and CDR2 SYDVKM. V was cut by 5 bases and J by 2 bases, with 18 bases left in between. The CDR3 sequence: CASSPPGLGIQETQYF. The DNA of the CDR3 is TGTGCCAGCAGTCCTCCGGGACTCGGAATTCAAGAGACCCAGTACTTC.

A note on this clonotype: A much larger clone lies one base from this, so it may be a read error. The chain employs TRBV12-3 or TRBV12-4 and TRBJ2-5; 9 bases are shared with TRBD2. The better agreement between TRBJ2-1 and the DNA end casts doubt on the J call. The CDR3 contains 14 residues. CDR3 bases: TGTGCCAGCAGTCCCCTAGCGGGGCAAGAGACCCAGTTCTTC. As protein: CASSPLAGQETQFF.

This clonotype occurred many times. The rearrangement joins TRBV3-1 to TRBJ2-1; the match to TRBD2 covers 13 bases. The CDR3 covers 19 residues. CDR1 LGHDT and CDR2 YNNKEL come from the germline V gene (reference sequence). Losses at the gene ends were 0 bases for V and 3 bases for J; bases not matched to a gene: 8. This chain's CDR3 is CASSQELAGGLPRYNEQFF. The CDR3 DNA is TGTGCCAGCAGCCAAGAACTAGCGGGGGGGCTGCCCCGCTACAATGAGCAGTTCTTC.

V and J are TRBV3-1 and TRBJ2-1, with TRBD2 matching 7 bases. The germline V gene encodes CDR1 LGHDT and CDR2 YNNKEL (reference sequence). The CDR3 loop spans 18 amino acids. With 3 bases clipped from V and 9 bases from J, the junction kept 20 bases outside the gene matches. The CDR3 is CASSQYRVGVERGLEQFF. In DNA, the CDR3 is TGTGCCAGCAGCCAGTACAGAGTAGGGGTCGAGCGGGGACTTGAGCAGTTCTTC.

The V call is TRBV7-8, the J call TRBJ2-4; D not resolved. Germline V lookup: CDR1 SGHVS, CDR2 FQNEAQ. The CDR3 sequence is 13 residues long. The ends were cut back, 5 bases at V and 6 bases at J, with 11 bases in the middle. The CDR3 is CASSVTPTNIQYF. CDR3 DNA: TGTGCCAGCAGCGTCACCCCCACAAACATTCAGTACTTC. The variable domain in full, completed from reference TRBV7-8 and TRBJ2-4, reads GAGVSQSPRYKVAKRGQDVALRCDPISGHVSLFWYQQALGQGPEFLTYFQNEAQLDKSGLPSDRFFAERPEGSVSTLKIQRTQQEDSAVYLCASSVTPTNIQYFGAGTRLSVL.

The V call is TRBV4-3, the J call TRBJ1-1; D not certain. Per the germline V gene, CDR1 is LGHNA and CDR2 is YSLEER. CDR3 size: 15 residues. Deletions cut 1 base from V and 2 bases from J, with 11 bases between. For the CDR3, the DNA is TGCGCCAGCAGCCAAGGTCCTGATTCAAACACTGAAGCTTTCTTT. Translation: CASSQGPDSNTEAFF.

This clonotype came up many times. The CDR3 coding sequence is TGTGCCAGCAGTTTATCGCTACAGAACTACGAGCAGTACTTC. This gives the protein CASSLSLQNYEQYF. This rearrangement joins TRBV27 to TRBJ2-7; D is unclear. The germline V gene has CDR1 MNHEY and CDR2 SMNVEV (reference sequence). The CDR3 is 14 residues long. The germline V and J ends were trimmed by 0 bases and 3 bases, with 9 bases remaining between them.